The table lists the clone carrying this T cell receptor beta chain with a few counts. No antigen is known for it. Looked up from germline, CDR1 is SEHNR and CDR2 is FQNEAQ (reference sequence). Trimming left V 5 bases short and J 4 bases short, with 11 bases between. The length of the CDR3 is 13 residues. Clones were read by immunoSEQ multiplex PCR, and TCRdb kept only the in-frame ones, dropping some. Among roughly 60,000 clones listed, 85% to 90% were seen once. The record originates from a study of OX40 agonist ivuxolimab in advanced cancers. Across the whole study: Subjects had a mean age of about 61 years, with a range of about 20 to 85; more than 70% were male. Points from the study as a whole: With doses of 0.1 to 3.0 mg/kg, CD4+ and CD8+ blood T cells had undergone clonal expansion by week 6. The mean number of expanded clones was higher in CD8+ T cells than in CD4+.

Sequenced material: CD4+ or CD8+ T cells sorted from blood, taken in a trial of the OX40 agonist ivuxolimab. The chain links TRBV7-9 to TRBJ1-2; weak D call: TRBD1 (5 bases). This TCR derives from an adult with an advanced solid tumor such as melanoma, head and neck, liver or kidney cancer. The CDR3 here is CASSRDGPYGYTF. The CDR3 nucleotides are TGTGCCAGCAGCAGGGACGGACCCTATGGCTACACCTTC. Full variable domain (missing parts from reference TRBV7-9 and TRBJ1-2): DTGVSQNPRHKITKRGQNVTFRCDPISEHNRLYWYRQTLGQGPEFLTYFQNEAQLEKSRLLSDRFSAERPKGSFSTLEIQRTEQGDSAMYLCASSRDGPYGYTFGSGTRLTVV.